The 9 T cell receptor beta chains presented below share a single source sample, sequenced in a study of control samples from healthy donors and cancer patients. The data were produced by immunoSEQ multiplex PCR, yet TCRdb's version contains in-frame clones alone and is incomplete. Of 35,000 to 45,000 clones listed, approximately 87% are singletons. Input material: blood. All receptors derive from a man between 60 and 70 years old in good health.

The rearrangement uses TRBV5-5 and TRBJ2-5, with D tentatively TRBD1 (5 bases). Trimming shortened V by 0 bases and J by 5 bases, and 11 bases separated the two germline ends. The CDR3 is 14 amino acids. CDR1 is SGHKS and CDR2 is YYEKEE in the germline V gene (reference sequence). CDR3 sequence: CASSLVPGMETQYF. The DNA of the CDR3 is TGTGCCAGCAGCTTGGTTCCAGGGATGGAGACCCAGTACTTC.

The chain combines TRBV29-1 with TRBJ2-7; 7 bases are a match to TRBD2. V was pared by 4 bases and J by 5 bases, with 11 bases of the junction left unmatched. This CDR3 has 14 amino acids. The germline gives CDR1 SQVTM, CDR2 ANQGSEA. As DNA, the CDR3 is TGCAGCGTTGTAATCCGGACTAGTCGGGACGAGCAGTACTTC. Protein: CSVVIRTSRDEQYF.

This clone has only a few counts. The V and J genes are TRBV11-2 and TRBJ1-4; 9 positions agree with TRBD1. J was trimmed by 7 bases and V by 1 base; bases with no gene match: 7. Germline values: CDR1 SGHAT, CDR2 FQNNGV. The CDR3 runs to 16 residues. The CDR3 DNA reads TGTGCCAGCAGCTTAGGTCGGGACAGGGTTTCTGAAAAACTGTTTTTT. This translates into CASSLGRDRVSEKLFF.

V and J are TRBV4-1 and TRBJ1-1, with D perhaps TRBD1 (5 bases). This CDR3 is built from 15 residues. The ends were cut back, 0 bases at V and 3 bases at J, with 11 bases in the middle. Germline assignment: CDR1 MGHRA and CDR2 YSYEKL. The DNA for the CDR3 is TGCGCCAGCAGCCAAGAGACAGTTGGGGACACTGAAGCTTTCTTT. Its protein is CASSQETVGDTEAFF.

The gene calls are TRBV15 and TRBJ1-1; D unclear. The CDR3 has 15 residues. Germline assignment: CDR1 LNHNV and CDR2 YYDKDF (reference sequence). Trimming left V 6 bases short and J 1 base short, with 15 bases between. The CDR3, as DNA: TGTGCCACCAGAGGTGGAGGGAATGGGAACACTGAAGCTTTCTTT. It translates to CATRGGGNGNTEAFF.

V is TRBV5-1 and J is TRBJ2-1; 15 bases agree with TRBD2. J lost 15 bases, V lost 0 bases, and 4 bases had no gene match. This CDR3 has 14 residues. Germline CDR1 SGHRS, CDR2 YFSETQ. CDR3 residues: CASSLGTSGRVTFF. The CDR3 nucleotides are TGCGCCAGCAGCTTGGGGACTAGCGGGAGGGTAACGTTCTTC.

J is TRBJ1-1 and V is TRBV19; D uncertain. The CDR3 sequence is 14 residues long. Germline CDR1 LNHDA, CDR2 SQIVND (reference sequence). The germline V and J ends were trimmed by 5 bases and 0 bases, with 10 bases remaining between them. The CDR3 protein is CASSSGHLNTEAFF. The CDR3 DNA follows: TGTGCCAGTAGTTCCGGTCACCTGAACACTGAAGCTTTCTTT.

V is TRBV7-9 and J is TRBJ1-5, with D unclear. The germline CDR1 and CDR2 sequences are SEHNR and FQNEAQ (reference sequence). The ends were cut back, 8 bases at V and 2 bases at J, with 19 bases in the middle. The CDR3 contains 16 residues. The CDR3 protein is CASPLGLGLGNQPQHF. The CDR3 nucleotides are TGTGCCAGCCCCTTAGGATTGGGTTTAGGCAATCAGCCCCAGCATTTT.

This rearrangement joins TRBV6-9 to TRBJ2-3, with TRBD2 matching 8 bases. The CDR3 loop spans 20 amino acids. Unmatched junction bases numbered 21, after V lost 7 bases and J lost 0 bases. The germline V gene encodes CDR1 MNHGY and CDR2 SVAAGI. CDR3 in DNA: TGTGCCAGCACCCCGGTTTCAGGCGGGAGGAAAACCCCTAGCACAGATACGCAGTATTTT. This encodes CASTPVSGGRKTPSTDTQYF.